The 27 T cell receptor beta chains in this list originate from one sample, sequenced in a study of blood T cell repertoires in COVID-19. This table comes from immunoSEQ multiplex PCR, and its TCRdb copy is limited to in-frame clones, with some not included. The sample lists 30,000 to 35,000 clones, roughly four fifths occurring once. The material sequenced was peripheral blood. The receptor source for this set is a man older than 75 with active or convalescent COVID-19.

V is TRBV5-6 and J is TRBJ2-7; D gene ambiguous. The germline gives CDR1 SGHDT, CDR2 YYEEEE. V was trimmed by 1 base and J by 2 bases, leaving 10 bases between them. The CDR3 covers 14 residues. Here the CDR3 reads CASSLIRPPYEQYF. The DNA for the CDR3 is TGTGCCAGCAGCTTGATCAGGCCCCCCTACGAGCAGTACTTC.

The gene calls are TRBV10-3 and TRBJ2-7, with D possibly being TRBD1 (6 bases). This CDR3 comprises 12 residues. CDR1 and CDR2 (germline): ENHRY, SYGVKD. V lost 6 bases and J 7 bases, leaving 13 bases between the germline ends. CDR3 in DNA: TGTGCCATCAGCCCAGGGGTCGGGGAGCAGTACTTC. Protein sequence: CAISPGVGEQYF.

The chain couples TRBV24-1 to TRBJ2-3, with 7 bases identical to TRBD2. The CDR3 extends over 16 amino acids. Looked up from germline, CDR1 is KGHDR and CDR2 is SFDVKD. The V and J ends lost 5 bases and 5 bases, in that order; junction bases with no gene match: 12. CDR3 amino acids: CATSGLGGIGRDTQYF. The CDR3 DNA reads TGTGCCACCAGTGGTCTGGGGGGGATAGGTCGAGATACGCAGTATTTT.

CDR3 DNA: TGTGCCACCAGTGGCAGGGCTAGCTCTGGGGCCAACGTCCTGACTTTC. Translated, it gives CATSGRASSGANVLTF. This sequence joins TRBV24-1 and TRBJ2-6, with a possible D match to TRBD1 (5 bases). Germline V gene data show CDR1 as KGHDR and CDR2 as SFDVKD. The CDR3 covers 16 residues. V lost 5 bases and J 0 bases, leaving 10 bases between the germline ends.

The chain recombines TRBV5-1 with TRBJ2-4, with D tentatively TRBD2 (6 bases). Germline CDR1 is SGHRS and CDR2 is YFSETQ. This CDR3 spans 17 amino acids. Between the trimmed V and J ends, which lost 4 bases and 8 bases, there was a span of 25 bases. DNA for the CDR3: TGCGCCAGCAGCCGCCTCGGCCCACAGGAGGGGTTTGACATTCAGTACTTC. It is translated as CASSRLGPQEGFDIQYF. The whole variable domain, remainder taken from reference TRBV5-1 and TRBJ2-4, is KAGVTQTPRYLIKTRGQQVTLSCSPISGHRSVSWYQQTPGQGLQFLFEYFSETQRNKGNFPGRFSGRQFSNSRSEMNVSTLELGDSALYLCASSRLGPQEGFDIQYFGAGTRLSVL.

The chain combines TRBV3-1 (or the pseudogene TRBV3-2) with TRBJ2-7; TRBD2 aligns across 8 bases. The CDR3 has 16 amino acids. Looked up from germline, CDR1 is LGHDT and CDR2 is YNNKEL (reference sequence). V trimming: 1 base; J trimming: 4 bases; junction bases outside the gene matches: 9. CDR3 DNA sequence: TGTGCCAGCAGCCAAGCTACCGGACTAGCAGATTACGAGCAGTACTTC. It specifies CASSQATGLADYEQYF.

The chain combines TRBV4-2 with TRBJ1-2; D unclear. The germline gives CDR1 LGHNA, CDR2 YNFKEQ. V was shortened by 1 base and J by 3 bases, with 9 bases between the two germline ends. The CDR3 contains 14 residues. CDR3 DNA: TGTGCCAGCAGCCAAGTGGGCAGTTACTATGGCTACACCTTC. It is translated as CASSQVGSYYGYTF.

The chain links TRBV15 to TRBJ2-1, with D possibly matching TRBD2 (6 bases). V was pared by 5 bases and J by 4 bases, with 6 bases between. The CDR3 is 12 residues long. CDR1 and CDR2 from the germline V gene are LNHNV and YYDKDF (reference sequence). The CDR3 loop is CATSGTYNEQFF. The CDR3, as DNA: TGTGCCACCAGCGGGACTTACAATGAGCAGTTCTTC.

The rearrangement uses TRBV10-1 and TRBJ2-3; a possible D gene is TRBD1 (6 bases). Germline CDR1 is WNHNN and CDR2 is SYGVQD (reference sequence). V was pared by 4 bases and J by 6 bases, with 14 bases between. This CDR3 has 14 amino acids. The CDR3 here is CASSVTGLRDTQYF. CDR3 in DNA: TGCGCCAGCAGTGTAACAGGGCTTAGGGATACGCAGTATTTT.

The V and J genes are TRBV7-2 and TRBJ2-1; D is possibly TRBD2 (6 bases). CDR3 length equals 15 residues. Germline V CDR1 and CDR2: SGHTA, FQGNSA. Trimming removed 5 bases at V and 4 bases at J, with 15 bases between. The CDR3 loop is CASSNQRREYNEQFF. Written as DNA, the CDR3 is TGTGCCAGCAGCAACCAGCGGCGGGAATACAATGAGCAGTTCTTC.

The chain employs TRBV13 and TRBJ2-7, with 8 bases fitting TRBD1. This CDR3 has 13 amino acids. Germline assignment: CDR1 PRHDT and CDR2 FYEKMQ (reference sequence). V shed 4 bases, J shed 7 bases, and the junction held 6 bases outside the gene matches. The CDR3 spells CASSYQGALEQYF. The CDR3 bases are TGTGCCAGCAGCTATCAGGGGGCGCTTGAGCAGTACTTC.

This sequence joins TRBV6-6 and TRBJ1-2; D is possibly TRBD1 (5 bases). V lost 6 bases and J lost 4, with 21 bases in between. This CDR3 spans 16 amino acids. Germline CDR1 MNHNY, CDR2 SVGAGI (reference sequence). CDR3 region: CASRPPGGAGSYGYTF. Written as DNA, the CDR3 is TGTGCCAGCAGACCCCCTGGCGGGGCGGGTAGCTATGGCTACACCTTC.

V usage is TRBV30 and J usage is TRBJ2-3; 7 bases are a match to TRBD2. The CDR3 loop spans 16 amino acids. Per germline, CDR1 GTSNPN and CDR2 SVGIG (reference sequence). V lost 2 bases and J lost 4; bases outside the gene matches: 12. CDR3: CAWSILIAGLADTQYF. The CDR3 nucleotides read TGTGCCTGGAGTATACTTATAGCGGGTCTAGCAGATACGCAGTATTTT.

This chain connects TRBV20-1 to TRBJ2-5; D ambiguous. Trimming left V 3 bases short and J 5 bases short, with 16 bases between. This CDR3 is 14 amino acids long. CDR1 is DFQATT, CDR2 SNEGSKA, per germline (reference sequence). CDR3 DNA: TGCAGTGCTAGTCTCTCCGTAGTGTGGGAGACCCAGTACTTC. Its translation is CSASLSVVWETQYF.

The V call is TRBV5-1, the J call TRBJ2-1; 7 positions match TRBD1. The CDR3 runs 14 residues. V shed 4 bases and J 6 bases; nucleotides not matched to a gene: 7. CDR1 and CDR2 (germline): SGHRS, YFSETQ. The CDR3 reads CASSPGTASNEQFF. In DNA form, the CDR3 reads TGCGCCAGCAGCCCTGGGACAGCGTCCAATGAGCAGTTCTTC.

In DNA form, the CDR3 reads TGTGCCGGAGGGGTCTCCTACGAGCAGTACTTC. Translated, it gives CAGGVSYEQYF. The genes are TRBV6-5 and TRBJ2-7, with a tentative D call TRBD2 (6 bases). Germline values: CDR1 MNHEY, CDR2 SVGAGI. The CDR3 length is 11 residues. Trimming removed 11 bases at V and 0 bases at J, with 8 bases between.

The chain joins TRBV5-4 to TRBJ2-3, with 8 bases aligning to TRBD2. CDR1 is SGHNT and CDR2 is YYREEE in the germline V gene (reference sequence). This CDR3 region has 17 residues. Trimming at V came to 3 bases and at J to 2 bases, leaving 11 bases not matched to a gene. The CDR3 DNA reads as TGTGCCAGCAGCTCCTCGGGGGGGAGGACCATCACAGATACGCAGTATTTT. The encoded protein is CASSSSGGRTITDTQYF.

V is TRBV7-6 and J is TRBJ1-4, with 9 positions matching TRBD1. CDR3 size: 15 residues. V lost 3 bases, J lost 8 bases, and 7 bases stayed unmatched. Germline lookup yields CDR1 SGHVS and CDR2 FNYEAQ. The CDR3 DNA is TGTGCCAGCAGCTTTGTGGGACAGGGAGGAGAAAAACTGTTTTTT. This codes for CASSFVGQGGEKLFF.

The rearrangement joins TRBV28 to TRBJ1-1; D is ambiguous. The CDR3 is made up of 14 amino acids. Germline CDR1 MDHEN, CDR2 SYDVKM. V lost 5 bases and J lost 2, with 12 bases in between. CDR3: CASSLHGINTEAFF. Written as DNA, the CDR3 is TGTGCCAGCAGTCTGCACGGGATTAACACTGAAGCTTTCTTT.

This sequence joins TRBV5-1 and TRBJ1-1; no firm D call. V was pared by 4 bases and J by 0 bases, with 7 bases between. Germline lookup yields CDR1 SGHRS and CDR2 YFSETQ. The CDR3 runs to 13 residues. In DNA form, the CDR3 reads TGCGCCAGCAGCGTAGGAGTGAACACTGAAGCTTTCTTT. Its translation is CASSVGVNTEAFF.

The chain carries TRBV7-9 and TRBJ1-2; D unresolved. Trimming pared 2 bases from V and 0 bases from J, leaving 13 bases between. The germline V gene encodes CDR1 SEHNR and CDR2 FQNEAQ (reference sequence). The CDR3 runs 16 residues. CDR3 bases: TGTGCCAGCAGCTTAATAACAGTTAAACCTAACTATGGCTACACCTTC. This sequence encodes CASSLITVKPNYGYTF.

This clone has just a few counts. The rearrangement uses TRBV6-1 and TRBJ2-1; 8 nucleotides agree with TRBD2. Trimming cost V 2 bases and J 0 bases; bases outside gene matches: 0. CDR3 length: 15 residues. CDR1 MNHNS and CDR2 SASEGT come from the germline V gene. The CDR3 is CASSELAGSYNEQFF. The CDR3 coding sequence is TGTGCCAGCAGTGAACTAGCGGGCTCCTACAATGAGCAGTTCTTC.

This chain links TRBV28 with TRBJ1-4; D is ambiguous. Germline CDR1 is MDHEN and CDR2 is SYDVKM. This CDR3 spans 11 amino acids. Trimming removed 9 bases at V and 8 bases at J, with 10 bases between. CDR3 DNA: TGTGCCAGTACCGCGGGGGAAAAACTGTTTTTT. Its translation: CASTAGEKLFF. Drawing the rest from reference TRBV28 and TRBJ1-4, the complete variable domain is DVKVTQSSRYLVKRTGEKVFLECVQDMDHENMFWYRQDPGLGLRLIYFSYDVKMKEKGDIPEGYSVSREKKERFSLILESASTNQTSMYLCASTAGEKLFFGSGTQLSVL.

The V gene is TRBV28, the J gene TRBJ1-3; possible D gene TRBD1, 5 bases. This CDR3 is 15 amino acids long. Trimming pared 5 bases from V and 0 bases from J, leaving 11 bases between. Germline-derived CDR1 and CDR2 are MDHEN and SYDVKM. CDR3 protein: CASSIPGFSGNTIYF. The CDR3 DNA sequence: TGTGCCAGCAGTATACCAGGGTTCTCTGGAAACACCATATATTTT.

The chain links TRBV19 to TRBJ2-5; 9 positions match TRBD2. V trimming: 10 bases; J trimming: 2 bases; junction bases outside the gene matches: 8. Germline V gene sequence: CDR1 LNHDA, CDR2 SQIVND (reference sequence). The CDR3 is 14 amino acids. DNA of the CDR3: TGTGCCACCAATAGCGGGGGCATTCAAGAGACCCAGTACTTC. It codes for CATNSGGIQETQYF.

The genes are TRBV4-3 and TRBJ2-7; D uncertain. CDR1 is LGHNA, CDR2 YSLEER, per germline. The CDR3 runs 14 residues. The V end lost 0 bases, the J end lost 2 bases, and 8 bases lay between the germline ends. CDR3 sequence: CASSQEYSTYEQYF. The CDR3 nucleotides read TGCGCCAGCAGCCAAGAATACTCGACCTACGAGCAGTACTTC.

The CDR3 reads CASSPGQGDEKLFF. The CDR3 nucleotides read TGTGCCAGCAGTCCGGGACAGGGTGATGAAAAACTGTTTTTT. This chain links TRBV27 with TRBJ1-4; TRBD1 agrees at 9 bases. The CDR3 consists of 14 residues. V lost 5 bases to trimming and J lost 6 bases; unmatched junction nucleotides: 4. The V gene's germline CDR1 is MNHEY and CDR2 SMNVEV (reference sequence).